This passage covers 21 T cell receptor beta chains from one sample sequenced in a study of blood T cells in healthy people across ages. The use of a sample-barcoded 5' primer and a J-beta primer mix characterized a second PCR of roughly 7 to 12 cycles. TCRdb re-derived calls from the 5' RACE reads in MiXCR, one entry per CDR3 protein. The profile covers 760,000 or so distinct CDR3 sequences, with 25% appearing a single time and under 9.5% taken by the ten largest. The same sample was also studied in work on T cells of mothers and their children.

Sample: blood. The receptors come from a boy younger than 18 in good health.

A few counts support this clonotype. The V gene is TRBV27, the J gene TRBJ1-4; a possible D gene is TRBD1 (6 bases). There are 18 residues in the CDR3. Looked up from germline, CDR1 is MNHEY and CDR2 is SMNVEV (reference sequence). V dropped 5 bases and J dropped 6 bases, with 25 bases sitting between them. In DNA, the CDR3 is TGTGCCAGCAGTGATCTACAGGGAGTCAGTGCAACCGATGAAAAACTGTTTTTT. It specifies CASSDLQGVSATDEKLFF.

This chain joins TRBV6-2 or TRBV6-3 and TRBJ2-7; TRBD2 matches at 11 bases. The J segment lost 4 bases and the V segment lost 6 bases, leaving 5 bases of the junction unmatched. CDR1 is MNHEY and CDR2 is SVGEGT in the germline V gene. There are 14 residues in the CDR3. The CDR3 DNA sequence: TGTGCCAGCAGAACTAGCGGGGGAAGGTACGAGCAGTACTTC. It is translated as CASRTSGGRYEQYF.

This clonotype came up a few times. This sequence joins TRBV20-1 and TRBJ2-5; 10 bases line up with TRBD2. The CDR3 consists of 13 residues. Germline-derived CDR1 and CDR2 are DFQATT and SNEGSKA (reference sequence). The V gene end was trimmed by 6 bases and the J gene end by 5 bases; junction bases not matched to a gene: 6. The CDR3 sequence: CSAPSGRRETQYF. As DNA, the CDR3 is TGCAGTGCCCCTAGCGGGAGACGGGAGACCCAGTACTTC.

V gene TRBV29-1 combines with J gene TRBJ2-6; TRBD1 is a possible D gene (5 bases). The germline V gene encodes CDR1 SQVTM and CDR2 ANQGSEA. Deletions cut 6 bases from V and 2 bases from J, with 8 bases between. The CDR3 totals 13 residues. The CDR3 DNA is TGCAGCGTCCGCAGGGCTGGGGCCAACGTCCTGACTTTC. It specifies CSVRRAGANVLTF.

This CDR3 is CASSPIRTGLNTEAFF. DNA for the CDR3: TGTGCCAGCAGTCCTATACGGACAGGACTGAACACTGAAGCTTTCTTT. This chain links TRBV12-3 or TRBV12-4 with TRBJ1-1, with TRBD1 matching over 7 bases. J lost 0 bases, V lost 5 bases, and 9 bases had no gene match. The CDR3 runs 16 residues.

In this sample, this clonotype turned up a few times. This chain uses TRBV27 with TRBJ1-6, with 9 positions matching TRBD1. The germline CDR1 and CDR2 sequences are MNHEY and SMNVEV (reference sequence). This CDR3 is built from 14 residues. V lost 4 bases and J lost 10; bases outside the gene matches: 5. CDR3 nucleotide sequence: TGTGCCAGCAGTTCGACAGGGGGAAGGTCACCCCTCCACTTT. Translated, it gives CASSSTGGRSPLHF.

The chain couples TRBV2 to TRBJ1-2, with 8 positions matching TRBD1. The CDR3 totals 14 residues. With V trimmed by 7 bases and J by 6 bases, 10 bases remained unmatched. Germline CDR1 SNHLY, CDR2 FYNNEI. The CDR3 loop is CASIFDRGFDGYTF. The CDR3 nucleotides read TGTGCCAGCATATTCGACAGGGGCTTCGATGGCTACACCTTC.

In this sample, this clonotype turned up a few times. This chain joins TRBV10-3 and TRBJ2-3; D not resolved. Trimming took off 3 bases at V and 0 bases at J, with 10 bases between the two ends. CDR1 is ENHRY and CDR2 is SYGVKD in the germline V gene. The CDR3 runs to 15 residues. The CDR3 DNA follows: TGTGCCATCAGTGATCTGGATCCTAGCACAGATACGCAGTATTTT. This translates into CAISDLDPSTDTQYF.

The rearrangement joins TRBV27 to TRBJ2-1; D gene uncertain. The CDR3 sequence is 15 residues long. Between the trimmed V and J ends, which lost 2 bases and 5 bases, there was a span of 13 bases. Germline values: CDR1 MNHEY, CDR2 SMNVEV (reference sequence). Here the CDR3 reads CASSLNPRPHNEQFF. The CDR3 DNA is TGTGCCAGCAGTTTAAATCCGAGACCACACAATGAGCAGTTCTTC.

This clonotype was detected a few times. J is TRBJ2-5 and V is TRBV5-1, with 13 bases that match TRBD2. The end of the DNA aligns better with TRBJ2-7, so the J call may be wrong. CDR1 is SGHRS and CDR2 is YFSETQ in the germline V gene. The CDR3 runs 15 residues. CDR3 in amino acids: CASSFGTSGTREQYF. The CDR3 DNA sequence: TGCGCCAGCAGCTTCGGGACTAGCGGGACCCGCGAGCAGTACTTC.

The rearrangement links TRBV23-1 to TRBJ1-1; no reliable D call. TRBV23-1 is an ORF; its function is uncertain. This CDR3 has 16 amino acids. Trimming took 3 bases from V and 0 from J, leaving 14 bases between them. The CDR3 DNA is TGCGCCAGCAGTCAGCCGGGGAAGGGAATGAACACTGAAGCTTTCTTT. It translates to CASSQPGKGMNTEAFF.

This clonotype has a handful of counts. This chain connects TRBV13 to TRBJ2-6; D tentatively fits TRBD1 or TRBD2 (7 bases each). Trimming pared 5 bases from V and 4 bases from J, leaving 15 bases between. Germline V gives CDR1 PRHDT, CDR2 FYEKMQ (reference sequence). CDR3 size: 16 residues. The CDR3 reads CASSESGGAGANVLTF. For the CDR3, the DNA is TGTGCCAGCAGCGAGTCAGGGGGGGCGGGGGCCAACGTCCTGACTTTC.

The chain couples TRBV29-1 to TRBJ2-5; a weak D match, TRBD1 (6 bases). The J call may not be correct, given that the DNA end is closer to TRBJ2-1. The CDR3 has 12 residues. Germline loops: CDR1 SQVTM, CDR2 ANQGSEA. The CDR3 sequence is CSARDIYNEQFF. In DNA, the CDR3 is TGCAGCGCCCGGGACATCTACAATGAGCAGTTCTTC.

This chain connects TRBV5-1 to TRBJ2-5; TRBD2 is a possible D gene (6 bases). V was pared by 4 bases and J by 4 bases, with 17 bases between. The CDR3 consists of 15 residues. Per germline, CDR1 SGHRS and CDR2 YFSETQ. The CDR3 spells CASSQIDGSVETQYF. CDR3 DNA sequence: TGCGCCAGCAGCCAAATCGACGGGAGCGTAGAGACCCAGTACTTC.

This clonotype was seen a few times. V and J are TRBV20-1 and TRBJ2-3, with 13 bases identical to TRBD2. The CDR3 has 17 amino acids. Trimming cost V 7 bases and J 2 bases; bases outside gene matches: 12. Germline CDR1 and CDR2: DFQATT and SNEGSKA (reference sequence). The CDR3 bases are TGCAGTGTTCCGACTAGCGGGGGGCCTAAAGACACAGATACGCAGTATTTT. Amino acid sequence: CSVPTSGGPKDTDTQYF.

This clonotype has a handful of counts. The chain uses TRBV12-3 or TRBV12-4 and TRBJ2-5; TRBD2 aligns across 7 bases. V trimming: 5 bases; J trimming: 1 base; junction bases outside the gene matches: 4. This CDR3 is built from 14 residues. The CDR3 sequence is CASSREDGQETQYF. In nucleotides, the CDR3 is TGTGCCAGCAGTCGGGAGGACGGCCAAGAGACCCAGTACTTC.

This clonotype came up a few times. The rearrangement joins TRBV7-6 to TRBJ1-4, with 10 nucleotides matching TRBD1. V shed 4 bases and J 10 bases; nucleotides not matched to a gene: 6. Germline assignment: CDR1 SGHVS and CDR2 FNYEAQ. The CDR3 has 14 residues. The CDR3: CASSSGTGDPKLFF. The CDR3 DNA reads as TGTGCCAGCAGCTCCGGGACAGGGGATCCAAAACTGTTTTTT.

This clonotype was picked up a small number of times. The chain employs TRBV4-1 and TRBJ1-4; D is ambiguous. CDR3 length: 13 amino acids. Trimming took 1 base from V and 7 from J, leaving 7 bases between them. CDR1 MGHRA and CDR2 YSYEKL come from the germline V gene. The CDR3 is CASSQAEGEKLFF. The CDR3 DNA sequence: TGCGCCAGCAGCCAAGCTGAGGGTGAAAAACTGTTTTTT.

This clonotype was observed a few times. The CDR3 nucleotides are TGCGCCAGCAGCCCCGAGGGCAGGGACACCGGGGAGCTGTTTTTT. This translates into CASSPEGRDTGELFF. The chain links TRBV5-1 to TRBJ2-2; D tentatively reads TRBD1 or TRBD2 (5 bases each). The CDR3 totals 15 residues. The germline V gene encodes CDR1 SGHRS and CDR2 YFSETQ. The germline V and J ends were trimmed by 4 bases and 3 bases, with 13 bases remaining between them.

The genes are TRBV20-1 and TRBJ1-2; 7 bases are shared with TRBD1. CDR1 DFQATT and CDR2 SNEGSKA come from the germline V gene (reference sequence). The CDR3 runs 15 residues. The V and J ends lost 3 bases and 4 bases, in that order; junction bases with no gene match: 11. The CDR3 nucleotides read TGCAGTGCTAGCCCTATGGAGGGGGCAGGCTATGGCTACACCTTC. Protein sequence: CSASPMEGAGYGYTF.

This clonotype was seen more than once but under ten times. The gene calls are TRBV12-3 or TRBV12-4 and TRBJ2-1; 8 bases are a match to TRBD1. The J call is uncertain, as TRBJ2-7 better fits the DNA end. The CDR3 extends over 15 amino acids. The CDR3 protein is CASSPTTGAYGEQYF. DNA for the CDR3: TGTGCCAGCAGTCCGACGACAGGGGCTTATGGGGAGCAGTACTTC.